This T cell receptor beta chain originates from a study of blood T cell repertoires in COVID-19. Study information: Both acute and convalescent COVID-19 samples were obtained from the United States, Italy and Spain. The analysed material was cDNA or gDNA that came from T cells, B-cell-depleted T cells, or PBMCs.

Assay used: immunoSEQ multiplex PCR; TCRdb lists only in-frame clones, some missing. The table includes more than 25,000 clones, more than 65% detected once. With 4 bases removed from V and 2 bases from J, the gap between germline ends came to 17 bases. The V gene's germline CDR1 is SGHVS and CDR2 FNYEAQ. The CDR3 runs 16 residues. In its sample, this clone was seen a few times. The receptor was derived from a human donor in a cohort sampled during active COVID-19. The sample taken for sequencing was peripheral blood. The chain employs TRBV7-6 and TRBJ2-5, with D perhaps TRBD2 (6 bases). Here the CDR3 DNA reads TGTGCCAGCAGCTCCTACGGGACTCTCGAGCAAGAGACCCAGTACTTC. Translating it yields CASSSYGTLEQETQYF.